This TCR beta chain was captured by sequencing in a study of blood T cell repertoires in COVID-19. The wider study: Both acute and convalescent COVID-19 samples were obtained from the United States, Italy and Spain.

Germline V gene lookup returns CDR1 KGHDR and CDR2 SFDVKD. V lost 2 bases, J lost 6 bases, and 7 bases stayed unmatched. CDR3 length equals 16 residues. In the authors' workflow: Estimation of nucleated cell counts was performed using reference gene primer amplification. Profiling relied on immunoSEQ multiplex PCR, and the TCRdb table lists in-frame clones only, not all of them. The D gene and trimming were derived from the DNA, and the V and J assignments and clone size from that table. Of about 150,000 clones in the sample, around 85% were seen once. Source material: peripheral blood. This sequence originates from a man between 70 and 80 years old with acute or convalescent COVID-19. The gene calls are TRBV24-1 and TRBJ2-2; 8 bases match TRBD2. CDR3 nucleotides: TGTGCCACCAGTGATTCAAGCGGGAGTAGGGCCGGGGAGCTGTTTTTT. The encoded protein is CATSDSSGSRAGELFF.